These 20 T cell receptor beta chains were all obtained from the same sample, sequenced in a study of CXCR3-negative and CXCR3-positive naive CD8 T cells. The study made its TRB cDNA libraries by 5' RACE, adding UMI labels. For each CDR3 protein, TCRdb gives one entry from its re-call of the 5' RACE reads, without DNA. The sample table includes some 39,000 distinct CDR3 sequences. The material sequenced was naive CXCR3- CD8+ T cells from blood. Indicated subset: CD45RO-CCR7+CD27+CD95- naive CD8+ T cells lacking CXCR3 (TNR3-). The origin of the receptors is a human donor in good health. Some clones in this sample may be carry-over from other donors' samples.

This rearrangement joins TRBV14 to TRBJ1-6. Germline V lookup: CDR1 SGHDN, CDR2 FVKESK. The CDR3 spans 14 residues. The CDR3 sequence: CASSPRDSRRSLHF.

The chain joins TRBV13 to TRBJ2-7. This CDR3 has 14 residues. Germline V gene lookup returns CDR1 PRHDT and CDR2 FYEKMQ (reference sequence). CDR3 region: CASSLYRDAYEQYF.

This sequence joins TRBV29-1 and TRBJ2-2; TCRdb's D gene call, TRBD2, goes unchecked for lack of DNA. Germline V CDR1 and CDR2: SQVTM, ANQGSEA. The CDR3 consists of 15 residues. Here the CDR3 reads CSVNPRSYHTGELFF.

This rearrangement joins TRBV19 to TRBJ2-2. This CDR3 is built from 12 residues. Germline CDR1 reads LNHDA; CDR2 reads SQIVND (reference sequence). The chain's CDR3 is CASSMVTVELFF. Combining the CDR3 with reference TRBV19 and TRBJ2-2 gives the whole variable domain DGGITQSPKYLFRKEGQNVTLSCEQNLNHDAMYWYRQDPGQGLRLIYYSQIVNDFQKGDIAEGYSVSREKKESFPLTVTSAQKNPTAFYLCASSMVTVELFFGEGSRLTVL.

The rearrangement links TRBV7-6 to TRBJ2-2; TCRdb's D call, TRBD2, is unchecked because there is no DNA. CDR3 length equals 15 residues. Germline CDR1 SGHVS, CDR2 FNYEAQ. The chain's CDR3 is CASSLAAGTEGELFF.

This chain joins TRBV29-1 and TRBJ1-1. The CDR3 runs 11 residues. CDR1 and CDR2 (germline): SQVTM, ANQGSEA. The CDR3 is CSVEVAVEAFF.

The V gene is TRBV7-9, the J gene TRBJ2-1. Germline CDR1 is SEHNR and CDR2 is FQNEAQ (reference sequence). The CDR3 contains 13 residues. This CDR3 is CASSLQWSTEQFF. The full variable domain, completed using reference TRBV7-9 and TRBJ2-1, is DTGVSQNPRHKITKRGQNVTFRCDPISEHNRLYWYRQTLGQGPEFLTYFQNEAQLEKSRLLSDRFSAERPKGSFSTLEIQRTEQGDSAMYLCASSLQWSTEQFFGPGTRLTVL.

V gene TRBV5-5 combines with J gene TRBJ2-2. This CDR3 region has 15 residues. Germline CDR1 SGHKS, CDR2 YYEKEE (reference sequence). CDR3 loop: CASSLGQTNTGELFF. The full variable domain, completed using reference TRBV5-5 and TRBJ2-2, is DAGVTQSPTHLIKTRGQQVTLRCSPISGHKSVSWYQQVLGQGPQFIFQYYEKEERGRGNFPDRFSARQFPNYSSELNVNALLLGDSALYLCASSLGQTNTGELFFGEGSRLTVL.

J is TRBJ2-7 and V is TRBV28. CDR3 length: 13 residues. Germline CDR1 MDHEN, CDR2 SYDVKM. CDR3 protein: CASVGNTAYEQYF. Using reference TRBV28 and TRBJ2-7 for the parts outside the CDR3, the full variable domain is DVKVTQSSRYLVKRTGEKVFLECVQDMDHENMFWYRQDPGLGLRLIYFSYDVKMKEKGDIPEGYSVSREKKERFSLILESASTNQTSMYLCASVGNTAYEQYFGPGTRLTVT.

The chain carries TRBV7-2 and TRBJ1-6. The CDR3 runs 15 residues. The germline V gene encodes CDR1 SGHTA and CDR2 FQGNSA. This chain's CDR3 is CASSLGLDYNPPLHF.

The chain carries TRBV7-8 and TRBJ2-5; TCRdb's D call, TRBD1, is unchecked because there is no DNA. The CDR3 loop spans 16 amino acids. CDR1 SGHVS and CDR2 FQNEAQ come from the germline V gene. The CDR3 sequence is CASSFYRGQHQETQYF.

This chain links TRBV21-1 with TRBJ1-5. TRBV21-1 is noted as a pseudogene. CDR3 length equals 13 residues. The CDR3 sequence is CASSNLDDQPQHF.

The rearrangement joins TRBV27 to TRBJ1-1; TCRdb selects TRBD1, and the lack of DNA leaves this call unchecked. CDR1 MNHEY and CDR2 SMNVEV come from the germline V gene (reference sequence). There are 13 residues in the CDR3. The CDR3 sequence is CASNPAGNTEAFF.

The chain recombines TRBV6-6 with TRBJ1-5; lacking DNA, the TRBD1 call made by TCRdb goes unchecked. The CDR3 sequence is 14 residues long. Per germline, CDR1 MNHNY and CDR2 SVGAGI (reference sequence). CDR3 protein: CASRNRGPNQPQHF.

The chain joins TRBV6-4 to TRBJ2-3; TCRdb outputs TRBD1, but without DNA this stays unchecked. CDR3 length: 15 residues. Per the germline V gene, CDR1 is MRHNA and CDR2 is SNTAGT. CDR3 region: CASSDQGGTTDTQYF.

The chain carries TRBV4-3 and TRBJ2-3. CDR1 is LGHNA and CDR2 is YSLEER in the germline V gene. The CDR3 length is 19 residues. CDR3 sequence: CASSRELTSLGFTTDTQYF.

V and J are TRBV10-3 and TRBJ2-3; TCRdb gives TRBD2 as the D gene, but with no DNA this cannot be confirmed. This CDR3 is 16 amino acids long. Germline loops: CDR1 ENHRY, CDR2 SYGVKD. CDR3: CASSEAGTSSADTQYF.

The chain joins TRBV7-9 to TRBJ2-7; TCRdb calls TRBD1, which cannot be checked without DNA. This CDR3 region has 16 residues. Germline V CDR1 and CDR2: SEHNR, FQNEAQ (reference sequence). CDR3 sequence reads: CASSLPEGDVSYEQYF.

V gene TRBV14 combines with J gene TRBJ2-7; TCRdb designates TRBD1, a call that cannot be tested without DNA. Germline lookup yields CDR1 SGHDN and CDR2 FVKESK. The CDR3 has 18 residues. CDR3 residues: CASSQETPRTRVGYEQYF.

The gene calls are TRBV20-1 and TRBJ2-3; TCRdb's D call of TRBD2 is untestable without DNA. From germline, CDR1 is DFQATT and CDR2 SNEGSKA (reference sequence). This CDR3 has 16 residues. The CDR3 here is CSARWEGLAETDTQYF.